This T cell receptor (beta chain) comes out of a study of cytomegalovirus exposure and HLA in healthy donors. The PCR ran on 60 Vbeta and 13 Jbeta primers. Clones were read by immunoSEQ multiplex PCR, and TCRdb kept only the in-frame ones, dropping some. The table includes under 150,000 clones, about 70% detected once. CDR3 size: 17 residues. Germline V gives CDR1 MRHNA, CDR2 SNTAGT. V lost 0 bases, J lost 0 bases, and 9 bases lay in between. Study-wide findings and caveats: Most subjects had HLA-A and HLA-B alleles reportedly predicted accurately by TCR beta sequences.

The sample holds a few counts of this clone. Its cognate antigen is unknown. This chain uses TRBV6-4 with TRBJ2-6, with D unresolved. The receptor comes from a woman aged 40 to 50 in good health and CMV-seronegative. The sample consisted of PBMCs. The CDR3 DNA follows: TGTGCCAGCAGTGACTCGTTCAGTCCCTCTGGGGCCAACGTCCTGACTTTC. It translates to CASSDSFSPSGANVLTF.